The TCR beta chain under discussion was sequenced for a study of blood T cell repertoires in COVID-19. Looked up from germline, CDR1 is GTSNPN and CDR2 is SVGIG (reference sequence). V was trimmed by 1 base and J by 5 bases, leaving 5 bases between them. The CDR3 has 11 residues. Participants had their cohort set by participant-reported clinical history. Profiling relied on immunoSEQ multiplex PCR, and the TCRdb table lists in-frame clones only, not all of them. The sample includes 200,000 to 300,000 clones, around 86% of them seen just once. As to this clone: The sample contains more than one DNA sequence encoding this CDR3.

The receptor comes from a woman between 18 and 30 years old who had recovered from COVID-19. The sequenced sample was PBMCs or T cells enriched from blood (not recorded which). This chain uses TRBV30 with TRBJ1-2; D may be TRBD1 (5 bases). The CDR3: CAWSAGYGYTF. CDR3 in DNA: TGTGCCTGGAGTGCAGGGTATGGCTACACCTTC.